The rows below give T cell receptor beta chains drawn from one sample of a study of Graves' ophthalmopathy and Graves' hyperthyroidism. Each CDR3 protein gets one entry after TCRdb re-called the multiplex PCR reads with MiXCR. The repertoire has hundreds of thousands of distinct CDR3 sequences, roughly 41% of them found once; the top ten carry more than 2.5%. Specimen: peripheral blood. These receptors all come from an adult man with Graves' ophthalmopathy. The CDR3 runs from the conserved cysteine through the conserved F or W. A D gene is named only where the DNA matches it firmly. Size tells how often a clone was seen (once, few, many) or the class of an expanded clone, and some rows leave it out.

j_call d_call clone_size v_call cdr3_nt cdr3_aa
TRBJ2-5 NA few TRBV6-5 TGTGCCAGCACACCCTTAGGGGCACGGGGGACCCAGTACTTC CASTPLGARGTQYF
TRBJ2-6 TRBD1 NA TRBV25-1 TGTGCCAGCTCACCGGGACAGCCCTACTCTGGGGCCAACGTCCTGACTTTC CASSPGQPYSGANVLTF
TRBJ1-1 NA NA TRBV29-1 TGCAGCGTTGTAAGTCCGACTGAAGAGGCTTTCTTT CSVVSPTEEAFF
TRBJ2-5 NA many TRBV5-8 TGTGCCAGCAGCTTGGAGGGATGGGGAAAGACCCAGTACTTC CASSLEGWGKTQYF
TRBJ2-2 TRBD2 once TRBV7-9 TGTGCCAGCAGCCAACCGGGGAGCGGGAGGGCCTTCGGGGAGCTGTTTTTT CASSQPGSGRAFGELFF
TRBJ1-5 NA many TRBV2 TGTGCCAGCAGTCGGCTACTGGTCGATCAGCCCCAGCATTTT CASSRLLVDQPQHF
TRBJ1-4 NA NA TRBV7-9 TGTGCCAGCAGTGCTAGAGCGACAGGTCGACGGGAAAAACTGTTTTTT CASSARATGRREKLFF
TRBJ1-5 NA NA TRBV15 TGTGCCACCAGGAGGGCCAGCAGCAATCAGCCCCAGCATTTT CATRRASSNQPQHF
TRBJ2-6 TRBD1 NA TRBV4-2 TGTGCCAGCAGCCAACGGACAGGGGAAAACTCTGGGGCCAACGTCCTGACTTTC CASSQRTGENSGANVLTF
TRBJ1-5 TRBD1 few TRBV10-3 TGTGCCAGCAGCCACCGGACAGGCTCCAATCAGCCCCAGCATTTT CASSHRTGSNQPQHF
TRBJ1-5 NA many TRBV29-1 TGCAGCGTTGGCAGCAGAGATCAGCCCCAGCATTTT CSVGSRDQPQHF
TRBJ1-3 NA once TRBV2 TGTGCCAGCAGATATGACGGCTACTCTGGAAACACCATATATTTT CASRYDGYSGNTIYF
TRBJ1-4 TRBD1 NA TRBV5-5 TGTGCCAGCAGCTCGGCCGGGACAGGGGAAGAAAAACTGTTTTTT CASSSAGTGEEKLFF
TRBJ2-7 NA NA TRBV11-1 TGTGCCAGCAGCTTAGCTCTCGGGGGCCTCTACGAGCAGTACTTC CASSLALGGLYEQYF
TRBJ1-5 TRBD1 few TRBV10-3 TGTGCCAGCAGTTACCGGTACACATTCGGACAGGGGAATTCAGGCAATCAGCCCCAGCATTTT CASSYRYTFGQGNSGNQPQHF
TRBJ2-5 NA NA TRBV6-6 TGTGCCAGCAGTTTTTCCCAGGGGCAAGAGACCCAGTACTTC CASSFSQGQETQYF
TRBJ1-2 NA few TRBV12-3/TRBV12-4 TGTGCCAGCAGTTTATCGACCAGGGTGGATGGCTACACCTTC CASSLSTRVDGYTF
TRBJ1-1 TRBD1 NA TRBV7-2 TGTGCCAGCAGCTTAGCACAGGGGGTAGAAATGAACACTGAAGCTTTCTTT CASSLAQGVEMNTEAFF
TRBJ2-7 TRBD1 NA TRBV7-3 TGTGCCAGCTTATACCCGGCCGGACAGGGTTACGAGCAGTACTTC CASLYPAGQGYEQYF
TRBJ1-2 NA many TRBV29-1 TGCAGCGTCCGCGGACAGAACTATGGCTACACCTTC CSVRGQNYGYTF
TRBJ2-6 NA many TRBV4-3 TGCGCCAGCAGCGTGGCTGGGGCCAACGTCCTGACTTTC CASSVAGANVLTF
TRBJ2-5 NA NA TRBV29-1 TGCAGCTTGACTAGGGTAATTGGGGAGACCCAGTACTTC CSLTRVIGETQYF
TRBJ1-1 NA many TRBV6-1 TGTGCCAGCCGACCGGAGGAAGCTTTCTTT CASRPEEAFF
TRBJ1-2 NA NA TRBV20-1 TGCAGTGCCGGAGCGGACAAGTCCCATGGCTACACCTTC CSAGADKSHGYTF
TRBJ2-7 NA many TRBV7-9 TGTGCCAGCAGCAATTGGGACTCACTGGCGTCCGAGCAGTACTTC CASSNWDSLASEQYF
TRBJ2-7 TRBD2 NA TRBV10-3 TGTGCCAGCGGGGACTACGGCTACGAGCAGTACTTC CASGDYGYEQYF
TRBJ1-5 NA NA TRBV30 TGTGCCTGGAGTGTCCTGAATCAGCCCCAGCATTTT CAWSVLNQPQHF
TRBJ1-1 TRBD1 NA TRBV9 TGTGCCAGCAGCACAGGGGGAGGGACGAACACTGAAGCTTTCTTT CASSTGGGTNTEAFF
TRBJ1-5 NA NA TRBV29-1 TGCAGCGGCGGAGGGGATGGGGCGCAGCCCCAGCATTTT CSGGGDGAQPQHF
TRBJ1-2 TRBD1 NA TRBV20-1 TGCAGTGCGAACCGGGACAGGGACTATGGCTACACCTTC CSANRDRDYGYTF
TRBJ2-6 NA NA TRBV29-1 TGCAGCGTTGAAGGTGGGGGTGCCACTGGGGCCAACGTCCTGACTTTC CSVEGGGATGANVLTF
TRBJ1-1 TRBD1 once TRBV29-1 TGCAGCGTTGCTAGGACAGGGGGCTATGACACCGCTTTCTTT CSVARTGGYDTAFF
TRBJ2-7 NA few TRBV20-1 TGCAGTGCTAATTCCCCTGGGAACTTAAACTACGAGCAGTACTTC CSANSPGNLNYEQYF
TRBJ2-7 TRBD2 NA TRBV29-1 TGCAGCGTTGCTAGCGGTTCCTACGAGCAGTACTTC CSVASGSYEQYF
TRBJ1-4 NA many TRBV9 TGTGCCAGCAGCCCTAGGGGTGGTAGGGAAAAACTGTTTTTT CASSPRGGREKLFF
TRBJ1-1 NA NA TRBV25-1 TGTGCCAGCAGTGAATCCATGGGGGGGCCCTTCTTT CASSESMGGPFF
TRBJ2-7 NA few TRBV12-3/TRBV12-4 TGTGCCAGCACCAAAATTCGGCGGGGAGGTGCCTACGAGCAGTACTTC CASTKIRRGGAYEQYF
TRBJ2-5 NA many TRBV11-2 TGTGCCAGCAGCTTGGCCGATGAGACCCAGTACTTC CASSLADETQYF
TRBJ1-1 TRBD1 few TRBV5-6 TGTGCCAGCAGCTTGTTCGGGACAGGGGGATACACCGATAACACTGAAGCTTTCTTT CASSLFGTGGYTDNTEAFF
TRBJ1-1 NA NA TRBV29-1 TGCAGCGTTGCGGGCGGGGGCACTGAAGCTTTCTTT CSVAGGGTEAFF
TRBJ2-2 NA NA TRBV20-1 TGCAGTGCTAGAGATGGGTCAGACACCGGGGAGCTGTTTTTT CSARDGSDTGELFF
TRBJ1-1 NA many TRBV12-3/TRBV12-4 TGTGCCAGCAGTTCCCCCAGACGATCGGCTGAAGCTTTCTTT CASSSPRRSAEAFF
TRBJ2-6 NA NA TRBV2 TGTGCCAGCAGTTACGGGGGTGGGGCCAACGTCCTGACTTTC CASSYGGGANVLTF
TRBJ2-5 TRBD2 NA TRBV13 TGTGCCAGCAGCCTAGCGGGAAGCGGGACCCAGTACTTC CASSLAGSGTQYF
TRBJ2-3 TRBD2 few TRBV29-1 TGCAGCGTTGATAGCGGGGGAACAGATACGCAGTATTTT CSVDSGGTDTQYF
TRBJ2-7 NA many TRBV20-1 TGCAGTGCTAAGTTGGGAGCCTACGAGCAGTACTTC CSAKLGAYEQYF
TRBJ2-7 TRBD2 few TRBV5-1 TGCGCCAGCAGCTTGGGGACTAGAAGCTCCTACGAGCAGTACTTC CASSLGTRSSYEQYF